The following is a TCR beta chain sequence with its context. The clone's antigen remains unknown. Per-base quality was not reported, and no clone a single base away is much larger than it. The CDR3 holds 14 amino acids from the cysteine to the phenylalanine. Just CDR3 DNA is preserved here, 42 bases in frame from base 1. The germline V gene encodes CDR1 ENHRY and CDR2 SYGVKD. Trimmed from V: 3 bases; trimmed from J: 7 bases; junction bases lacking a gene match: 6. The CDR3 regions of human TCRbeta chains were analyzed by immunosequencing. As for how the authors treated the data: TCRs in the repertoires were compared against a reference library of SARS-CoV-2-specific TCRs that had been generated with the MIRA antigen-specificity platform. Breadth was defined as the fraction of unique TCRs that were SARS-CoV-2-associated. Depth was defined as the fraction of total T cells that were SARS-CoV-2-associated. Each spike-specific TCR was assigned to its reactive spike region and to a CD4 or CD8 class using the MIRA data. Log10-transformed breadth and depth values were compared by one-way ANOVA with Sidak's multiple comparisons tests. TCRdb took over this immuneACCESS table, retaining in-frame rearrangements with V and J assigned. Such tables are incomplete; in checked studies, under half of the missing clones stem from an unresolved V gene, and the remainder is unexplained. Clone size and the V and J calls come from that table; the DNA yielded D and trimming. The sample contains 190,000 or so clones, 80% to 95% of them found a single time. The ten largest make up roughly 0.99% of the sample.

These data come from a study of T cell responses to AZD1222 COVID-19 vaccine (dated by TCRdb to 2020 to 2022). Describing the broader study: A total of under 250 trial participants underwent TCR sequencing, of whom 207 had received two doses of AZD1222 and about 26 had received two doses of the MenACWY control vaccine. Trial participants were enrolled into age subgroups of 18-55, 56-69 and 70-plus years, which contained around 140, 26 and 57 TCR-sequenced participants, respectively. On the study overall, not on this receptor specifically: After two AZD1222 doses, both the breadth and the depth of spike-specific TCRs were significantly higher than at day 0 and than in MenACWY recipients. Because no day 14 peak-response samples were available, repertoires were characterized only after the peak T cell response. In the small 56-69-year group, the increase in depth fell short of significance, most likely because of low power. Participants were mostly white British, with more females than males. The authors suggested clonal diversity may have been underestimated. Vaccine-associated CD4 TCRs spanned the whole spike protein, with dominant responses in regions 160-218 and 743-854. Conclusions about previously exposed vaccinees are limited, since just 6 or 7 AZD1222 recipients were seropositive for SARS-CoV-2 at baseline. Epitopes outside the regions mutated in the B.1.351 and B.1.1.7 variants were reportedly recognized by nearly half of the unique spike-specific TCRs.

The time point label, as the study defines it: about 28 days (+/-7) after the second vaccine dose. AZD1222 recipients whose second dose came at about 4 weeks and those whose second dose came at about 12 weeks were combined into one group, since spike-specific TCR depth and breadth did not differ between the two schedules. Samples from vaccinated people were obtained from the UK trials COV001 and COV002, which included a single-blind randomized controlled phase 2/3 trial of AZD1222 (ChAdOx1 nCoV-19) in healthy adults. For TCRbeta chain sequencing, PBMC samples from trial participants were taken at day 0 and at day 28 after the second dose.

The rearranged chain carries TRBV10-3 and TRBJ1-5, with 7 bases aligning to TRBD1. The receptor's source is an adult who received the AZD1222 COVID-19 vaccine. This specimen consisted of peripheral blood, obtained 28 days after the second AZD1222 dose. The encoded CDR3 is CAISEAQGRQPQHF. The DNA sequence is given as TGTGCCATCAGTGAAGCACAGGGGCGACAGCCCCAGCATTTT.